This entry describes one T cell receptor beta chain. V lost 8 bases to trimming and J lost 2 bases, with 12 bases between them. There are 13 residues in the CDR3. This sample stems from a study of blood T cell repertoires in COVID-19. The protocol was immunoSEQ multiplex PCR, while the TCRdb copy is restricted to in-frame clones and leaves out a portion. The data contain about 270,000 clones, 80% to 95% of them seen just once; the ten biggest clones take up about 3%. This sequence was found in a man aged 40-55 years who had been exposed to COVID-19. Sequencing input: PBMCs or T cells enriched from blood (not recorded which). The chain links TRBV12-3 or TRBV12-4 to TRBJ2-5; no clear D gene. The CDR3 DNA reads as TGTGCCAGCGGTGCGGCTACACAAGAGACCCAGTACTTC. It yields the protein CASGAATQETQYF.